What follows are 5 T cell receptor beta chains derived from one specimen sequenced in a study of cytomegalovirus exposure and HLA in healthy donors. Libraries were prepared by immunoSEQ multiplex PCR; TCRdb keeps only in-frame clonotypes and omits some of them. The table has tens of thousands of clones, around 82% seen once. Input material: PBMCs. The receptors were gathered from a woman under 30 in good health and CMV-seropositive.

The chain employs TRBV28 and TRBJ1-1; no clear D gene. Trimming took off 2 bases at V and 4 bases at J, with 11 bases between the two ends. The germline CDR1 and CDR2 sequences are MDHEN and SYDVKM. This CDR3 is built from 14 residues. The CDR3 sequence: CASSLPPGSTEAFF. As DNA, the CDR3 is TGTGCCAGCAGTTTACCCCCCGGGAGCACTGAAGCTTTCTTT.

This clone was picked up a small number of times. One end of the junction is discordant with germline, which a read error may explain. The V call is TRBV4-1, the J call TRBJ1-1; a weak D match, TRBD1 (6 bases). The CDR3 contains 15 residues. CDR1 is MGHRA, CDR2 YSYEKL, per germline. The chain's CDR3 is CASTQTAGANTEAFF. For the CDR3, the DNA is TGCGCCAGCACCCAAACCGCAGGGGCGAACACTGAAGCTTTCTTT.

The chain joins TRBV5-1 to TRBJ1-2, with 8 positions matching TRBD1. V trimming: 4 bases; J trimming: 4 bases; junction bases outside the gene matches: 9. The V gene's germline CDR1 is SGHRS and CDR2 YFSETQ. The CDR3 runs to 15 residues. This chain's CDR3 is CASSTGTGSGYGYTF. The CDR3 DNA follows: TGCGCCAGCAGCACGGGGACAGGCTCCGGCTATGGCTACACCTTC.

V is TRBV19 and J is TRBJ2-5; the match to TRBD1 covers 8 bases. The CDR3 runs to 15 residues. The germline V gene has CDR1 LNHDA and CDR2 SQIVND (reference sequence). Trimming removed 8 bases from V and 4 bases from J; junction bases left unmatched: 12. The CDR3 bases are TGTGCCAGTGCAAGGACAGGGCTTATACTAGAGACCCAGTACTTC. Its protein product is CASARTGLILETQYF.

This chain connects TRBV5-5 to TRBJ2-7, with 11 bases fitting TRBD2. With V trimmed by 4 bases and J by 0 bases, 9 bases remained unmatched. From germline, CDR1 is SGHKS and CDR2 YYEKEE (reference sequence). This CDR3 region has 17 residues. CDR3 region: CASSERLAGPNSYEQYF. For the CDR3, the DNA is TGTGCCAGCAGCGAGAGACTAGCGGGGCCAAACTCCTACGAGCAGTACTTC.